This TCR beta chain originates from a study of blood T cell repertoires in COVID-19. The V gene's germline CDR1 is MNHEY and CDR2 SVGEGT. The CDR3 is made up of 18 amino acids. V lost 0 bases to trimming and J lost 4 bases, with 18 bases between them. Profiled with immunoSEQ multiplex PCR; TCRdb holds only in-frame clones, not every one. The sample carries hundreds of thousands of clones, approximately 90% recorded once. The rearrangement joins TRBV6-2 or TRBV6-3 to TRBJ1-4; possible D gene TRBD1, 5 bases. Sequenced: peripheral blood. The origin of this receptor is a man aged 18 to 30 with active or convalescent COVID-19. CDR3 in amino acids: CASSYSTADSDFNEKLFF. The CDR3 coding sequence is TGTGCCAGCAGTTACTCGACGGCAGACAGCGACTTTAATGAAAAACTGTTTTTT.